This T cell receptor beta chain came from a study of blood T cell repertoires in COVID-19. About the study: From T cells, B-cell-depleted T cells, or PBMCs came the material, which was cDNA or gDNA.

Study processing details: Using reference gene primer amplification, nucleated cell counts were estimated. Measured with immunoSEQ multiplex PCR; TCRdb has only the in-frame clones, and not every one. V, J and clone size reflect that table, while D and trimming were determined from the DNA. The sample includes around 190,000 clones, roughly four fifths of them seen just once. Germline V gene lookup returns CDR1 MNHEY and CDR2 SVGEGT. The CDR3 consists of 18 residues. Trimming removed 6 bases at V and 6 bases at J, with 27 bases between. Sequencing was done on a sample of peripheral blood. This chain links TRBV6-2 or TRBV6-3 with TRBJ2-1; possible D gene TRBD2, 5 bases. The source of this sequence is a woman aged 70-85 years with COVID-19, enrolled during active disease. CDR3 amino acids: CASSRYRPYEGYINEQFF. Written as DNA, the CDR3 is TGTGCCAGCAGCCGATACCGACCATACGAGGGCTATATCAATGAGCAGTTCTTC.